The 27 T cell receptor beta chains below come from one sample, sequenced in a study of identical twins. Each CDR3 protein is one row after TCRdb ran MiXCR on the 5' RACE reads. Here the sample spans some 500,000 distinct CDR3 sequences, 7.5% to 10% being singletons. The data were also submitted as part of a second study, on yellow fever vaccine responses in identical twins.

Sequenced input: PBMCs. The receptors stem from a woman aged 18 to 35 in good health.

CDR3 in amino acids: CASSFLGLTGGFSYEQYF. CDR3 in DNA: TGTGCCAGCAGTTTTTTAGGATTGACTGGTGGGTTTTCCTACGAGCAGTACTTC. This chain uses TRBV28 with TRBJ2-7; D is undetermined. The CDR3 loop spans 18 amino acids. Germline V gene data show CDR1 as MDHEN and CDR2 as SYDVKM. V was pared by 3 bases and J by 1 base, with 22 bases between.

This clonotype was found many times. The gene calls are TRBV10-3 and TRBJ1-1; no definite D call. The CDR3 extends over 17 amino acids. V gave up 5 bases and J gave up 5 bases, with 24 bases separating them. Germline assignment: CDR1 ENHRY and CDR2 SYGVKD. The CDR3 DNA reads TGTGCCATCAGTCCAGAACTCCGGATTGGTGAGAAGACTGAAGCTTTCTTT. Its translation: CAISPELRIGEKTEAFF.

This clonotype was counted many times. The chain couples TRBV2 to TRBJ2-1; no reliable D call. CDR3 size: 9 residues. V lost 11 bases and J lost 7, with 6 bases in between. CDR1 is SNHLY and CDR2 is FYNNEI in the germline V gene. CDR3 nucleotides: TGTGCCGACCGGAATGAGCAGTTCTTC. This encodes CADRNEQFF.

Only a few counts were recorded for this clonotype. The chain's CDR3 is CASSRGTSGQAGELFF. CDR3 nucleotides: TGCGCCAGCAGCCGTGGGACTAGCGGTCAGGCCGGGGAGCTGTTTTTT. The V gene is TRBV4-3, the J gene TRBJ2-2; TRBD2 matches 11 bases. The V gene's germline CDR1 is LGHNA and CDR2 YSLEER. V lost 4 bases and J lost 6; bases outside the gene matches: 7. The CDR3 has 16 residues.

Ten or more counts support this clonotype. This chain uses TRBV5-1 with TRBJ2-1, with D tentatively TRBD1 or TRBD2 (5 bases each). This CDR3 is built from 20 residues. The V end was cut by 4 bases, the J end by 3 bases, with 29 bases between. Germline CDR1 SGHRS, CDR2 YFSETQ. The CDR3 here is CASSAPGTQTQRTIYNEQFF. CDR3 DNA sequence: TGCGCCAGCAGCGCGCCCGGGACGCAAACCCAGCGAACTATCTACAATGAGCAGTTCTTC. Full variable domain (remainder filled in from reference TRBV5-1 and TRBJ2-1): KAGVTQTPRYLIKTRGQQVTLSCSPISGHRSVSWYQQTPGQGLQFLFEYFSETQRNKGNFPGRFSGRQFSNSRSEMNVSTLELGDSALYLCASSAPGTQTQRTIYNEQFFGPGTRLTVL.

This clonotype was counted at least ten times. This chain links TRBV12-3 or TRBV12-4 with TRBJ2-3; D gene uncertain. This CDR3 spans 13 amino acids. V was shortened by 3 bases and J by 5 bases, with 9 bases between the two germline ends. This chain's CDR3 is CASSFILGDTQYF. Here the CDR3 DNA reads TGTGCCAGCAGTTTTATTCTAGGAGATACGCAGTATTTT.

CDR3 nucleotides: TGTGCCAGCAGCTTAAGAATGCGGGGTGAGCAGTTCTTC. Its translation: CASSLRMRGEQFF. The chain uses TRBV7-2 and TRBJ2-1; possible D gene TRBD2, 6 bases. V lost 2 bases, J lost 9 bases, and 11 bases lay in between. CDR1 is SGHTA and CDR2 is FQGNSA in the germline V gene. The CDR3 has 13 amino acids.

This clonotype was seen ten or more times. The chain links TRBV12-3 or TRBV12-4 to TRBJ2-3; the match to TRBD2 covers 7 bases. This CDR3 spans 16 amino acids. V lost 5 bases and J lost 0; bases outside the gene matches: 8. The CDR3 DNA is TGTGCCAGCAGTCTACGACTAGCTGAAAGCACAGATACGCAGTATTTT. Translating it yields CASSLRLAESTDTQYF.

The J gene is TRBJ2-3, the V gene TRBV6-2 or TRBV6-3; D remains ambiguous. This CDR3 has 14 amino acids. The V and J ends lost 7 bases and 0 bases respectively, with 11 bases between them. Germline CDR1 reads MNHEY; CDR2 reads SVGEGT. CDR3 protein: CASTSWDSTDTQYF. The CDR3 DNA sequence: TGTGCCAGCACCTCGTGGGATAGCACAGATACGCAGTATTTT.

The chain employs TRBV2 and TRBJ2-5; 7 positions match TRBD1. Trimming cost V 7 bases and J 3 bases; bases outside gene matches: 5. Germline CDR1 and CDR2: SNHLY and FYNNEI. The CDR3 has 13 amino acids. This CDR3 reads CASKKGAEETQYF. The CDR3 bases are TGTGCCAGCAAAAAGGGGGCAGAAGAGACCCAGTACTTC.

This clonotype showed up just a few times. The gene calls are TRBV25-1 and TRBJ1-6, with 8 bases identical to TRBD1. V dropped 5 bases and J dropped 13; count of bases not matched to a gene: 4. The CDR3 has 12 amino acids. Germline V gives CDR1 MGHDK, CDR2 SYGVNS. The CDR3 spells CASSLTGGPLHF. DNA of the CDR3: TGTGCCAGCAGTCTCACAGGGGGGCCCCTCCACTTT.

The V and J genes are TRBV6-4 and TRBJ2-3; the match to TRBD1 covers 7 bases. V trimming: 2 bases; J trimming: 2 bases; junction bases outside the gene matches: 4. In germline, CDR1 is MRHNA, CDR2 SNTAGT. This CDR3 has 15 residues. This CDR3 is CASSDRTGSTDTQYF. As DNA, the CDR3 is TGTGCCAGCAGTGACAGGACAGGATCCACAGATACGCAGTATTTT.

The table lists this clonotype with many counts. The rearrangement links TRBV5-1 to TRBJ2-7; D unclear. The CDR3 consists of 14 residues. Trimming left V 0 bases short and J 2 bases short, with 9 bases between. Per germline, CDR1 SGHRS and CDR2 YFSETQ. This chain's CDR3 is CASSLVVSTYEQYF. Here the CDR3 DNA reads TGCGCCAGCAGCTTGGTTGTCAGCACCTACGAGCAGTACTTC.

This clonotype showed up many times. The rearrangement joins TRBV5-5 to TRBJ2-5; 10 bases map to TRBD2. The CDR3 has 17 residues. Trimming at V came to 1 base and at J to 2 bases, leaving 8 bases not matched to a gene. Germline V gene data show CDR1 as SGHKS and CDR2 as YYEKEE (reference sequence). In DNA, the CDR3 is TGTGCCAGCAGCTTGAGCGGGGGGGCCATCACACAAGAGACCCAGTACTTC. This encodes CASSLSGGAITQETQYF.

This clonotype was detected ten times or more. This rearrangement joins TRBV10-3 to TRBJ2-5, with D perhaps given as TRBD1 or TRBD2 (5 bases each). The CDR3 covers 16 residues. The V gene's germline CDR1 is ENHRY and CDR2 SYGVKD. Trimming left V 0 bases short and J 1 base short, with 12 bases between. CDR3 sequence: CAISESLGPPQETQYF. CDR3 coding DNA: TGTGCCATCAGTGAGTCTTTGGGACCCCCCCAAGAGACCCAGTACTTC.

This clonotype was counted between two and nine times. The rearrangement joins TRBV3-1 to TRBJ2-6, with 9 bases fitting TRBD1. The CDR3 totals 16 residues. Trimming removed 3 bases from V and 4 bases from J; junction bases left unmatched: 4. The germline V gene has CDR1 LGHDT and CDR2 YNNKEL (reference sequence). CDR3 nucleotides: TGTGCCAGCAGCCAGGGACAGGGTACAGGGGCCAACGTCCTGACTTTC. Translated, it gives CASSQGQGTGANVLTF. Full variable domain (outside the CDR3, taken from reference TRBV3-1 and TRBJ2-6): DTAVSQTPKYLVTQMGNDKSIKCEQNLGHDTMYWYKQDSKKFLKIMFSYNNKELIINETVPNRFSPKSPDKAHLNLHINSLELGDSAVYFCASSQGQGTGANVLTFGAGSRLTVL.

This chain links TRBV20-1 with TRBJ2-1; 10 positions match TRBD2. CDR1 DFQATT and CDR2 SNEGSKA come from the germline V gene (reference sequence). The CDR3 is 14 amino acids. The V and J ends lost 6 bases and 10 bases, in that order; junction bases with no gene match: 12. The CDR3 sequence is CSATASGSTWEQFF. CDR3 sequence (DNA): TGCAGTGCAACAGCTAGCGGGAGTACTTGGGAGCAGTTCTTC.

The chain carries TRBV12-3 or TRBV12-4 and TRBJ1-5; 7 bases are shared with TRBD1. The CDR3 length is 14 residues. With 6 bases clipped from V and 4 bases from J, the junction kept 6 bases outside the gene matches. The CDR3 loop reads CASRGTASNQPQHF. The DNA for the CDR3 is TGTGCCAGCAGGGGGACAGCCTCTAATCAGCCCCAGCATTTT.

CDR3 amino acids: CASSLIGLAGGNEQFF. CDR3 nucleotide sequence: TGTGCCAGCAGCTTAATCGGATTAGCGGGGGGGAATGAGCAGTTCTTC. The chain joins TRBV7-3 to TRBJ2-1; 11 nucleotides match TRBD2. The ends lost 1 base at V and 7 bases at J; junction bases unmatched: 6. The CDR3 is 16 amino acids. Germline V gives CDR1 SGHTA, CDR2 FQGTGA.

This clonotype was seen at least ten times. The gene calls are TRBV29-1 and TRBJ2-7; possibly TRBD1 for D (6 bases). V lost 4 bases to trimming and J lost 2 bases, with 9 bases between them. Germline V gives CDR1 SQVTM, CDR2 ANQGSEA. The CDR3 is 12 residues long. For the CDR3, the DNA is TGCAGCGTTGGACAGGTTACCTACGAGCAGTACTTC. Its protein is CSVGQVTYEQYF.

This clonotype was counted between two and nine times. The gene calls are TRBV7-6 and TRBJ2-7; D perhaps matches TRBD2 (8 bases). The germline CDR1 and CDR2 sequences are SGHVS and FNYEAQ. The V gene lost 5 bases and the J gene lost 5 bases, with 19 bases spanning the gap. This CDR3 has 15 residues. The CDR3, as DNA: TGTGCCAGCAGCGCCGGGAGGGGGCCCAACCACGAGCAGTACTTC. Translating it yields CASSAGRGPNHEQYF.

This clonotype was detected many times. The V and J genes are TRBV27 and TRBJ2-2, with 10 positions matching TRBD2. The V gene end was trimmed by 10 bases and the J gene end by 0 bases; junction bases not matched to a gene: 2. This CDR3 region has 14 residues. Germline-derived CDR1 and CDR2 are MNHEY and SMNVEV (reference sequence). Here the CDR3 reads CATLAGANTGELFF. In DNA form, the CDR3 reads TGTGCCACCCTAGCGGGGGCGAACACCGGGGAGCTGTTTTTT.

The V gene is TRBV12-3 or TRBV12-4, the J gene TRBJ2-5, with TRBD2 identical over 7 bases. Trimming at V came to 7 bases and at J to 5 bases, leaving 4 bases not matched to a gene. This CDR3 is 12 amino acids long. This CDR3 is CASTEGGETQYF. The CDR3 DNA sequence: TGTGCCAGCACCGAGGGAGGGGAGACCCAGTACTTC.

This clonotype has ten or more counts. The rearrangement uses TRBV29-1 and TRBJ1-1; D remains ambiguous. The CDR3 totals 11 residues. V lost 6 bases and J lost 4, with 9 bases in between. Germline V CDR1 and CDR2: SQVTM, ANQGSEA. CDR3 region: CSVADGTEAFF. CDR3 nucleotide sequence: TGCAGCGTCGCTGACGGCACTGAAGCTTTCTTT.

In this sample, this clonotype turned up a few times. V and J are TRBV10-3 and TRBJ1-4; TRBD1 is a possible D gene (5 bases). CDR3 length equals 15 residues. V was shortened by 0 bases and J by 3 bases, with 8 bases between the two germline ends. Germline V gene data show CDR1 as ENHRY and CDR2 as SYGVKD. The CDR3 here is CAISESGDSNEKLFF. CDR3 coding DNA: TGTGCCATCAGTGAGTCGGGGGACTCTAATGAAAAACTGTTTTTT.

This clonotype was detected many times. The V gene is TRBV12-3 or TRBV12-4, the J gene TRBJ1-3; 7 nucleotides agree with TRBD1. Trimming at V came to 2 bases and at J to 0 bases, leaving 1 base not matched to a gene. This CDR3 has 15 amino acids. The CDR3: CASSLRQGSGNTIYF. DNA of the CDR3: TGTGCCAGCAGTTTAAGACAGGGCTCTGGAAACACCATATATTTT.

This chain connects TRBV20-1 to TRBJ2-7; D is undetermined. This CDR3 has 13 amino acids. V was pared by 3 bases and J by 2 bases, with 11 bases between. Germline CDR1 DFQATT, CDR2 SNEGSKA (reference sequence). The CDR3 DNA follows: TGCAGTGCTAGGGGTGCGACAACCTACGAGCAGTACTTC. Amino acids: CSARGATTYEQYF.